The 14 T cell receptor beta chains reported below all come from one sample, sequenced in a study of vaccination and CD4 T cells after COVID-19. Scientists ran DNA taken from cultured CD4+ T cells through the Oncomine TCR Beta short-read assay for sequencing. TCRdb used MiXCR to reprocess the PCR reads, holding one entry per CDR3 protein. The data hold some 6,600 distinct CDR3 sequences, with about a third observed a single time. This sample's treatment: roughly 11-day PBMC culture with coronavirus spike peptide pools or control peptides (ViraFEST assay). It was before the COVID-19 pandemic (2011-2018) that the unexposed donor's CD4+ T cells were collected. No antigen is known for these receptors. The source material was CD4+ T cells from blood, cultured in vitro. The source is a human donor in good health.

The V gene is TRBV11-2, the J gene TRBJ1-2; D ambiguous. The CDR3 runs to 11 residues. V was cut by 5 bases and J by 8 bases, with 9 bases left in between. CDR1 is SGHAT and CDR2 is FQNNGV in the germline V gene. The chain's CDR3 is CASSPRAGYTF. The CDR3 bases are TGTGCCAGCAGCCCGCGGGCGGGCTACACCTTC.

The V call is TRBV19, the J call TRBJ2-7; the D gene is possibly TRBD1 (5 bases). Trimming shortened V by 8 bases and J by 2 bases, and 22 bases separated the two germline ends. Germline V lookup: CDR1 LNHDA, CDR2 SQIVND (reference sequence). CDR3 length: 16 amino acids. CDR3 DNA sequence: TGTGCCAGTGGGGCGATGCTAAAAGGACGGACCTACGAGCAGTACTTC. Residues: CASGAMLKGRTYEQYF. The full variable domain, with the rest looked up from reference TRBV19 and TRBJ2-7, is DGGITQSPKYLFRKEGQNVTLSCEQNLNHDAMYWYRQDPGQGLRLIYYSQIVNDFQKGDIAEGYSVSREKKESFPLTVTSAQKNPTAFYLCASGAMLKGRTYEQYFGPGTRLTVT.

The chain uses TRBV6-1 and TRBJ2-5, with D possibly matching TRBD1 (7 bases). V was shortened by 6 bases and J by 4 bases, with 18 bases between the two germline ends. This CDR3 comprises 15 residues. Germline CDR1 reads MNHNS; CDR2 reads SASEGT. The CDR3 region has the DNA TGTGCCAGCAGAGCGACAGGGACTTTGGGAGAGACCCAGTACTTC. Translation: CASRATGTLGETQYF.

The chain has TRBV20-1 and TRBJ1-3, with D unresolved. CDR3 size: 14 residues. Germline lookup yields CDR1 DFQATT and CDR2 SNEGSKA (reference sequence). The V end was cut by 1 base, the J end by 2 bases, with 9 bases between. CDR3: CSARADEPGNTIYF. The CDR3, as DNA: TGCAGTGCTAGAGCAGATGAGCCTGGAAACACCATATATTTT.

The genes are TRBV11-2 and TRBJ1-1; D is undetermined. This CDR3 region has 14 residues. Germline V CDR1 and CDR2: SGHAT, FQNNGV. The V end was cut by 1 base, the J end by 2 bases, with 8 bases between. Here the CDR3 reads CASSLVPRNTEAFF. DNA for the CDR3: TGTGCCAGCAGCTTAGTTCCGCGTAACACTGAAGCTTTCTTT.

This sequence joins TRBV7-9 and TRBJ2-7; 9 nucleotides agree with TRBD1. Per germline, CDR1 SEHNR and CDR2 FQNEAQ (reference sequence). The CDR3 contains 14 residues. With 7 bases clipped from V and 5 bases from J, the junction kept 9 bases outside the gene matches. CDR3 DNA sequence: TGTGCCAGCACGCAGGGGGACAGGGCCCACGAGCAGTACTTC. Amino acid sequence: CASTQGDRAHEQYF.

V is TRBV15 and J is TRBJ2-7; possible D gene TRBD1, 5 bases. The CDR3 has 12 amino acids. Per the germline V gene, CDR1 is LNHNV and CDR2 is YYDKDF (reference sequence). Trimming stripped 3 bases from V and 3 bases from J, with 6 bases between. CDR3 in DNA: TGTGCCACCAGCAGGGACAACTACGAGCAGTACTTC. This sequence encodes CATSRDNYEQYF.

The chain links TRBV2 to TRBJ1-1, with 7 bases matching TRBD1. With V trimmed by 6 bases and J by 8 bases, 3 bases remained unmatched. This CDR3 contains 11 residues. Germline assignment: CDR1 SNHLY and CDR2 FYNNEI. The CDR3 DNA follows: TGTGCCAGCAGAGAGGGACAGGAAGCTTTCTTT. As protein: CASREGQEAFF.

V usage is TRBV20-1 and J usage is TRBJ2-4; the match to TRBD2 covers 12 bases. Germline-derived CDR1 and CDR2 are DFQATT and SNEGSKA (reference sequence). V trimming: 0 bases; J trimming: 5 bases; junction bases outside the gene matches: 2. The CDR3 is made up of 15 amino acids. The CDR3 nucleotides are TGCAGTGCTAGAGACCTAGCGGGGGGGGAAAACATTCAGTACTTC. It is translated as CSARDLAGGENIQYF.

This clonotype showed up just once. The chain combines TRBV7-2 with TRBJ1-5; D may be TRBD1 (5 bases). CDR1 and CDR2 (germline): SGHTA, FQGNSA. Deletions cut 5 bases from V and 4 bases from J, with 21 bases between. This CDR3 is 17 amino acids long. CDR3 sequence: CASSTRPSRAGNQPQHF. DNA for the CDR3: TGTGCCAGCAGCACCCGCCCCTCAAGGGCAGGGAATCAGCCCCAGCATTTT.

This clonotype was seen a few times. The genes are TRBV6-1 and TRBJ1-2; D might be TRBD1 (5 bases). CDR3 length: 12 residues. Trimming took off 6 bases at V and 7 bases at J, with 12 bases between the two ends. Germline lookup yields CDR1 MNHNS and CDR2 SASEGT. CDR3 sequence reads: CASSRWDGGYTF. The DNA for the CDR3 is TGTGCCAGCAGCCGTTGGGACGGTGGCTACACCTTC.

This clonotype appeared a few times. This chain links TRBV2 with TRBJ1-2; no firm D call. V shed 7 bases and J shed 4 bases, with 10 bases lying between them. Germline loops: CDR1 SNHLY, CDR2 FYNNEI. This CDR3 region has 12 residues. The CDR3, as DNA: TGTGCCAGCATGGCCTCGGGCTATGGCTACACCTTC. Translated, it gives CASMASGYGYTF.

V usage is TRBV9 and J usage is TRBJ1-2; 11 bases match TRBD1. The CDR3 length is 14 residues. The trim removed 4 bases at V and 6 bases at J, leaving 5 bases unmatched. CDR1 and CDR2 from the germline V gene are SGDLS and YYNGEE. Here the CDR3 DNA reads TGTGCCAGCAGCTTTGTGGGACAGGGGGATGGCTACACCTTC. Translation: CASSFVGQGDGYTF. The variable domain in full, with the rest retrieved from reference TRBV9 and TRBJ1-2, is DSGVTQTPKHLITATGQRVTLRCSPRSGDLSVYWYQQSLDQGLQFLIQYYNGEERAKGNILERFSAQQFPDLHSELNLSSLELGDSALYFCASSFVGQGDGYTFGSGTRLTVV.

A few counts support this clonotype. V and J are TRBV29-1 and TRBJ2-2; D is unclear. The CDR3 spans 16 residues. With 1 base removed from V and 0 bases from J, the gap between germline ends came to 12 bases. Germline V gene sequence: CDR1 SQVTM, CDR2 ANQGSEA. The CDR3 DNA follows: TGCAGCGTTGAAGGCTTTGGGGTACCGAACACCGGGGAGCTGTTTTTT. Its protein product is CSVEGFGVPNTGELFF.